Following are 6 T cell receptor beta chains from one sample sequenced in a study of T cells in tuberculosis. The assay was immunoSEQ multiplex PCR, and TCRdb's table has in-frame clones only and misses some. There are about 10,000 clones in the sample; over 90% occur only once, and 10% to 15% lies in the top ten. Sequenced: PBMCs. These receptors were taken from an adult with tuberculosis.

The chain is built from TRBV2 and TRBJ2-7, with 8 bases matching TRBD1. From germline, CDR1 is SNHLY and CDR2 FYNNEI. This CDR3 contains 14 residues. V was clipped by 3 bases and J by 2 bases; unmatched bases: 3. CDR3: CASSEGDRTYEQYF. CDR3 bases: TGTGCCAGCAGTGAGGGGGACAGGACCTACGAGCAGTACTTC.

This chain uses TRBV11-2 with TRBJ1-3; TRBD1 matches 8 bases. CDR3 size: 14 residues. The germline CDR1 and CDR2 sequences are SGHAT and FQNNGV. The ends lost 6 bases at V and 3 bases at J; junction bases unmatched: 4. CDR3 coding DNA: TGTGCCAGCAGGGGGACAGGAGATGGAAACACCATATATTTT. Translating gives CASRGTGDGNTIYF.

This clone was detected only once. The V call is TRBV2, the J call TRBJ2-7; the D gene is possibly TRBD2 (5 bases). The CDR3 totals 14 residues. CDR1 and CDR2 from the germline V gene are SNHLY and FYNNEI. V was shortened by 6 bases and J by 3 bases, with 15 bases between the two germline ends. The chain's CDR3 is CASRPRGQHYEQYF. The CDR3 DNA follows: TGTGCCAGCAGGCCGAGAGGGCAACACTACGAGCAGTACTTC.

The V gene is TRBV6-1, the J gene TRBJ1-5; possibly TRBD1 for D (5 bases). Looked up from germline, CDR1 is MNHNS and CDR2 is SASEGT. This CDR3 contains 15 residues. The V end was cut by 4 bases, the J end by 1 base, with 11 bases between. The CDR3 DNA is TGTGCCAGCAGTGTACAAGGGGCAAGCAATCAGCCCCAGCATTTT. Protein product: CASSVQGASNQPQHF.

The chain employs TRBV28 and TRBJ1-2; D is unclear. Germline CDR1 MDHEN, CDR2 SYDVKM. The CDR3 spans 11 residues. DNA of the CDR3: TGTGGCTGCGGAAACAACTATGGCTACACCTTC. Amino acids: CGCGNNYGYTF.

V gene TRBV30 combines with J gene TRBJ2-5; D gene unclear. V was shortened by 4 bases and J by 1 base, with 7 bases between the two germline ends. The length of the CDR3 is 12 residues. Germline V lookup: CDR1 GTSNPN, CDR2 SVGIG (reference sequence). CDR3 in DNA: TGTGCCTGGACACCAGGCCAAGAGACCCAGTACTTC. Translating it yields CAWTPGQETQYF.